These 30 T cell receptor beta chains came from one sample sequenced in a study of Ad26.COV2.S vaccination and SARS-CoV-2 variants. Method: immunoSEQ multiplex PCR; TCRdb's copy keeps in-frame clones and lacks some. Found here are more than 300,000 clones, 75% to 90% of them singletons; the top ten hold around 10%. Documented treatment: around 19 received Ad26.COV2.S at low or high dose, single or two shots; five or six received placebo; per-sample allocation not given. Sampling was done on day 63 after the first vaccine or placebo injection. The sequencing used peripheral blood, collected in a trial of Ad26.COV2.S vaccine versus placebo. All receptors derive from a person aged 18-60 years who received the Ad26.COV2.S COVID-19 vaccine or a placebo.

The rearrangement links TRBV7-8 to TRBJ1-6; no clear D. There are 15 residues in the CDR3. Per germline, CDR1 SGHVS and CDR2 FQNEAQ. The ends were cut back, 2 bases at V and 8 bases at J, with 13 bases in the middle. CDR3 bases: TGTGCCAGCAGCTTAAGCCCGGTTAGGGATTCACCCCTCCACTTT. Its translation is CASSLSPVRDSPLHF.

The J gene is TRBJ2-3, the V gene TRBV28, with 9 bases fitting TRBD2. The CDR3 loop spans 16 amino acids. Trimming took 4 bases from V and 3 from J; bases not matched to a gene: 8. The germline V gene encodes CDR1 MDHEN and CDR2 SYDVKM. The chain's CDR3 is CASSSPGLAGTDTQYF. CDR3 sequence (DNA): TGTGCCAGCAGTTCTCCCGGGCTAGCGGGAACAGATACGCAGTATTTT.

The genes are TRBV12-3 or TRBV12-4 and TRBJ2-1; TRBD1 might be the D (6 bases). V was clipped by 2 bases and J by 14 bases, with 10 bases between them. The length of the CDR3 is 11 residues. In nucleotides, the CDR3 is TGTGCCAGCAGTTTAAGAACAGGGAAGTTCTTC. Residues: CASSLRTGKFF.

The chain is built from TRBV9 and TRBJ2-5, with D possibly matching TRBD2 (6 bases). CDR3 length: 14 residues. Between the trimmed V and J ends, which lost 0 bases and 6 bases, there was a span of 12 bases. Germline CDR1 SGDLS, CDR2 YYNGEE. This chain's CDR3 is CASSVEVGSKTQYF. The CDR3 region has the DNA TGTGCCAGCAGCGTAGAGGTCGGGAGTAAGACCCAGTACTTC.

V and J are TRBV7-6 and TRBJ2-3; TRBD2 agrees at 10 bases. CDR3 length: 15 amino acids. J lost 1 base, V lost 3 bases, and 1 base had no gene match. Germline assignment: CDR1 SGHVS and CDR2 FNYEAQ. The CDR3 nucleotides read TGTGCCAGCAGCTTCGGGACTAGCGGCACAGATACGCAGTATTTT. Amino acids: CASSFGTSGTDTQYF. The variable domain in full, completed from reference TRBV7-6 and TRBJ2-3, reads GAGVSQSPRYKVTKRGQDVALRCDPISGHVSLYWYRQALGQGPEFLTYFNYEAQQDKSGLPNDRFSAERPEGSISTLTIQRTEQRDSAMYRCASSFGTSGTDTQYFGPGTRLTVL.

The rearrangement links TRBV30 to TRBJ2-1; no clear D. Germline loops: CDR1 GTSNPN, CDR2 SVGIG (reference sequence). V was trimmed by 5 bases and J by 15 bases, leaving 20 bases between them. The CDR3 runs to 12 residues. CDR3 residues: CAWALSGTSVFF. The DNA for the CDR3 is TGTGCCTGGGCCCTCTCCGGCACCTCGGTGTTCTTC.

CDR3 nucleotide sequence: TGTGCCAGCAGCCCCGGTGCTGTGGGGACCTACGAGCAGTACTTC. This codes for CASSPGAVGTYEQYF. The genes are TRBV11-2 and TRBJ2-7; D call uncertain. V lost 5 bases to trimming and J lost 2 bases, with 16 bases between them. The CDR3 consists of 15 residues. From germline, CDR1 is SGHAT and CDR2 FQNNGV.

This clone has only a few counts. The chain couples TRBV4-3 to TRBJ2-7; the match to TRBD2 covers 13 bases. CDR3 size: 18 residues. The germline V gene has CDR1 LGHNA and CDR2 YSLEER. With 0 bases clipped from V and 7 bases from J, the junction kept 12 bases outside the gene matches. CDR3 nucleotides: TGCGCCAGCAGCCAAGATGCTCGCGGACTAGCGGGAGCGACAGAGCAGTACTTC. Its translation: CASSQDARGLAGATEQYF.

V usage is TRBV12-3 or TRBV12-4 and J usage is TRBJ2-7; 9 nucleotides match TRBD2. Trimming at V came to 6 bases and at J to 12 bases, leaving 12 bases not matched to a gene. The CDR3 spans 13 residues. CDR3 residues: CASSPSLAGPGYF. CDR3 DNA sequence: TGTGCCAGCAGCCCTTCGCTAGCGGGGCCGGGGTACTTC.

CDR3 sequence: CASSLAPGSSTDTQYF. The CDR3 bases are TGTGCCAGCAGCTTAGCCCCCGGTTCTAGCACAGATACGCAGTATTTT. The chain combines TRBV7-2 with TRBJ2-3; D gene ambiguous. V shed 0 bases and J shed 0 bases, with 10 bases lying between them. Germline-derived CDR1 and CDR2 are SGHTA and FQGNSA. This CDR3 region has 16 residues.

This rearrangement joins TRBV13 to TRBJ2-3; D remains unclear. CDR3 size: 14 residues. From germline, CDR1 is PRHDT and CDR2 FYEKMQ (reference sequence). V lost 6 bases to trimming and J lost 1 base, with 11 bases between them. Here the CDR3 reads CASSQNDRTDTQYF. CDR3 DNA: TGTGCCAGCAGTCAAAACGACCGCACAGATACGCAGTATTTT.

This clone has just a few counts. This rearrangement joins TRBV4-1 to TRBJ1-1, with D unclear. Per the germline V gene, CDR1 is MGHRA and CDR2 is YSYEKL. The ends were cut back, 8 bases at V and 0 bases at J, with 16 bases in the middle. The CDR3 is 15 residues long. CDR3 in DNA: TGCGCCAGCGGCGAGACGAGCAAAGTGAACACTGAAGCTTTCTTT. It codes for CASGETSKVNTEAFF.

The chain is built from TRBV5-4 and TRBJ2-3; TRBD2 matches 9 bases. CDR3 length equals 17 residues. The V and J ends lost 1 base and 4 bases, in that order; junction bases with no gene match: 10. Germline V CDR1 and CDR2: SGHNT, YYREEE (reference sequence). This chain's CDR3 is CASSLPGSGRWADTQYF. CDR3 coding DNA: TGTGCCAGCAGCTTGCCAGGTAGCGGGAGATGGGCAGATACGCAGTATTTT.

A few counts support this clone. J is TRBJ1-1 and V is TRBV12-3 or TRBV12-4; D might be TRBD1 (5 bases). V shed 4 bases and J shed 3 bases, with 9 bases lying between them. This CDR3 has 13 residues. The CDR3 sequence is CASSSRTHTEAFF. In DNA, the CDR3 is TGTGCCAGCAGTTCTCGGACACACACTGAAGCTTTCTTT.

The chain uses TRBV5-4 and TRBJ1-1; unclear D gene. The V and J ends lost 4 bases and 3 bases respectively, with 13 bases between them. In germline, CDR1 is SGHNT, CDR2 YYREEE (reference sequence). This CDR3 region has 14 residues. This CDR3 reads CASSPEVGYTEAFF. CDR3 nucleotide sequence: TGTGCCAGCAGCCCTGAGGTGGGGTACACTGAAGCTTTCTTT.

The V call is TRBV28, the J call TRBJ2-7; D unresolved. The V gene's germline CDR1 is MDHEN and CDR2 SYDVKM. The V end was cut by 2 bases, the J end by 1 base, with 12 bases between. The CDR3 is 15 residues long. The CDR3 region has the DNA TGTGCCAGCAGTTTAGGGTCTGGAGCATCCTACGAGCAGTACTTC. Its translation: CASSLGSGASYEQYF.

The chain joins TRBV7-6 to TRBJ2-1, with 7 nucleotides matching TRBD2. In germline, CDR1 is SGHVS, CDR2 FNYEAQ. This CDR3 has 14 residues. V dropped 2 bases and J dropped 9; count of bases not matched to a gene: 7. Here the CDR3 DNA reads TGTGCCAGCAGCTTATCACCCGGGGGGAGTGAGCAGTTCTTC. It codes for CASSLSPGGSEQFF.

V is TRBV5-3 and J is TRBJ2-1, with TRBD2 matching 7 bases. TRBV5-3 is an ORF; its function is uncertain. The ends lost 4 bases at V and 6 bases at J; junction bases unmatched: 10. The CDR3 sequence is 15 residues long. In DNA form, the CDR3 reads TGTGCCAGAAGCCCCGCGGGGGTCTTTTTCAATGAGCAGTTCTTC. This translates into CARSPAGVFFNEQFF.

The DNA for the CDR3 is TGTGCCAGCAGTTGGGACCACTACACTGAAGCTTTCTTT. This encodes CASSWDHYTEAFF. J is TRBJ1-1 and V is TRBV12-3 or TRBV12-4; D is possibly TRBD1 (5 bases). The CDR3 loop spans 13 amino acids. The germline V and J ends were trimmed by 4 bases and 3 bases, with 9 bases remaining between them.

CDR3 amino acids: CASSLAGGGAPTQYF. CDR3 DNA: TGTGCCAGCAGCTTGGCCGGCGGGGGGGCCCCTACGCAGTATTTT. The chain is built from TRBV5-6 and TRBJ2-3; 9 bases map to TRBD2. The CDR3 covers 15 residues. From germline, CDR1 is SGHDT and CDR2 YYEEEE. The ends lost 0 bases at V and 8 bases at J; junction bases unmatched: 7.

The gene calls are TRBV10-1 and TRBJ2-2; TRBD1 might be the D (7 bases). V was pared by 4 bases and J by 1 base, with 16 bases between. Germline assignment: CDR1 WNHNN and CDR2 SYGVQD (reference sequence). This CDR3 is built from 17 residues. This CDR3 is CASSVAGQTGNTGELFF. The CDR3 DNA reads as TGCGCCAGCAGTGTGGCGGGACAGACCGGGAACACCGGGGAGCTGTTTTTT.

This sequence joins TRBV29-1 and TRBJ2-5; D is undetermined. The V end lost 8 bases, the J end lost 3 bases, and 13 bases lay between the germline ends. Germline assignment: CDR1 SQVTM and CDR2 ANQGSEA. The CDR3 is made up of 12 amino acids. Here the CDR3 reads CSITASEETQYF. As DNA, the CDR3 is TGCAGCATTACAGCGTCAGAAGAGACCCAGTACTTC.

The chain employs TRBV5-6 and TRBJ1-4; 7 positions agree with TRBD1. The CDR3 length is 15 residues. Germline-derived CDR1 and CDR2 are SGHDT and YYEEEE. V dropped 4 bases and J dropped 2; count of bases not matched to a gene: 5. The CDR3 coding sequence is TGTGCCAGCAGCGTATCGACAGGGACTAATGAAAAACTGTTTTTT. It translates to CASSVSTGTNEKLFF.

The genes are TRBV30 and TRBJ1-4; the match to TRBD1 covers 11 bases. Germline-derived CDR1 and CDR2 are GTSNPN and SVGIG (reference sequence). The CDR3 has 15 residues. V shed 2 bases, J shed 8 bases, and the junction held 7 bases outside the gene matches. The CDR3, as DNA: TGTGCCTGGAGTCCGCCGGACAGGGGGCCCGAAAAACTGTTTTTT. Protein: CAWSPPDRGPEKLFF.

This clone was seen more than once but under ten times. The rearrangement uses TRBV6-6 and TRBJ1-5; D call uncertain. The CDR3 is 16 residues long. Germline V gene data show CDR1 as MNHNY and CDR2 as SVGAGI (reference sequence). V was pared by 4 bases and J by 0 bases, with 13 bases between. CDR3 sequence reads: CASSSSVGYSNQPQHF. CDR3 DNA sequence: TGTGCCAGCAGTTCCTCGGTCGGCTATAGCAATCAGCCCCAGCATTTT.

This clone is a singleton in its sample. The chain links TRBV7-9 to TRBJ1-5; no definite D call. The germline CDR1 and CDR2 sequences are SEHNR and FQNEAQ (reference sequence). Trimming removed 1 base at V and 2 bases at J, with 3 bases between. CDR3 length: 13 residues. The CDR3 nucleotides read TGTGCCAGCAGCTTAGGTCGCAATCAGCCCCAGCATTTT. Translated: CASSLGRNQPQHF.

This clone has only one observation. This chain joins TRBV18 and TRBJ1-1; 8 bases are a match to TRBD1. The germline V gene encodes CDR1 KGHSH and CDR2 LQKENI. V shed 3 bases and J 4 bases; nucleotides not matched to a gene: 7. The CDR3 runs to 15 residues. CDR3 sequence (DNA): TGTGCCAGCTCACCGACACAGGGGGTGGGCACTGAAGCTTTCTTT. Protein: CASSPTQGVGTEAFF. The full variable domain, with the rest looked up from reference TRBV18 and TRBJ1-1, is NAGVMQNPRHLVRRRGQEARLRCSPMKGHSHVYWYRQLPEEGLKFMVYLQKENIIDESGMPKERFSAEFPKEGPSILRIQQVVRGDSAAYFCASSPTQGVGTEAFFGQGTRLTVV.

CDR3 sequence reads: CASSQGGRGPSYEQYF. Written as DNA, the CDR3 is TGTGCCAGCAGCCAAGGGGGTCGGGGGCCCTCCTACGAGCAGTACTTC. V gene TRBV7-8 combines with J gene TRBJ2-7; possibly TRBD1 or TRBD2 for D (6 bases each). This CDR3 contains 16 residues. Germline loops: CDR1 SGHVS, CDR2 FQNEAQ. V was cut by 5 bases and J by 0 bases, with 17 bases left in between.

The chain couples TRBV28 to TRBJ2-7, with 10 nucleotides matching TRBD1. Per germline, CDR1 MDHEN and CDR2 SYDVKM. V shed 2 bases and J 2 bases; nucleotides not matched to a gene: 6. The CDR3 totals 16 residues. The CDR3 reads CASSLRPGTGAYEQYF. Written as DNA, the CDR3 is TGTGCCAGCAGTTTAAGACCCGGGACAGGGGCCTACGAGCAGTACTTC.

J is TRBJ1-2 and V is TRBV24-1, with 8 bases matching TRBD1. CDR3 length equals 15 residues. CDR1 is KGHDR and CDR2 is SFDVKD in the germline V gene. With V trimmed by 1 base and J by 2 bases, 2 bases remained unmatched. The CDR3 nucleotides are TGTGCCACCAGTGATTTACAGGGGGAAAACTATGGCTACACCTTC. Protein: CATSDLQGENYGYTF.